This T cell receptor beta chain is drawn from a study of T cell changes during pregnancy in multiple sclerosis. Sequencing was performed with immunoSEQ multiplex PCR; in TCRdb, only in-frame clones are kept and a portion is missing. The sample includes 20,000 or so clones, roughly 90% of them seen just once. The sequenced sample was CD8+ T cells from peripheral blood mononuclear cells, obtained in the third trimester of pregnancy. The source of this sequence is a female donor in good health, enrolled as a control in a pregnancy study.

As DNA, the CDR3 is TGTGCCAGTTCTGGGGGGTTGCATACGCAGTATTTT. It translates to CASSGGLHTQYF. The chain joins TRBV19 to TRBJ2-3, with D tentatively TRBD2 (6 bases). Germline V gene sequence: CDR1 LNHDA, CDR2 SQIVND (reference sequence). V lost 8 bases, J lost 7 bases, and 13 bases lay in between. The CDR3 is 12 residues long. The full variable domain, completed using reference TRBV19 and TRBJ2-3, is DGGITQSPKYLFRKEGQNVTLSCEQNLNHDAMYWYRQDPGQGLRLIYYSQIVNDFQKGDIAEGYSVSREKKESFPLTVTSAQKNPTAFYLCASSGGLHTQYFGPGTRLTVL.